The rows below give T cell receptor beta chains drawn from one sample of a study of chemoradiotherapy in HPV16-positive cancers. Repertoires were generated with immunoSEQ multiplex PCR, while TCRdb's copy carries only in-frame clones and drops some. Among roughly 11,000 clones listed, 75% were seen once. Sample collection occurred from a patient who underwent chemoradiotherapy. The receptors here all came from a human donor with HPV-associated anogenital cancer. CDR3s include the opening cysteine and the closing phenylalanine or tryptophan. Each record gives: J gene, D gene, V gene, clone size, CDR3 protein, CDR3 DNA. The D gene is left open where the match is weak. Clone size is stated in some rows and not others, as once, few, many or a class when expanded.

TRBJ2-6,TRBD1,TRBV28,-,CASSSLRDRGTGANVLTF,TGTGCCAGCAGTTCCCTCCGGGACAGGGGAACTGGGGCCAACGTCCTGACTTTC
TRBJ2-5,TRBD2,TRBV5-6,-,CASSWTSVQETQYF,TGTGCCAGCAGCTGGACTAGCGTACAAGAGACCCAGTACTTC
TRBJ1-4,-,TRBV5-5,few,CASSLGMHNEKLFF,TGTGCCAGCAGCCTCGGGATGCACAATGAAAAACTGTTTTTT
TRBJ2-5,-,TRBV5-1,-,CASSRALGQETQYF,TGCGCCAGCAGCCGAGCCCTGGGCCAAGAGACCCAGTACTTC
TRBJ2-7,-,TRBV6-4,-,CASRPTRGFGPKRHEQYF,TGTGCCAGCAGGCCAACTAGAGGGTTCGGCCCCAAACGCCACGAGCAGTACTTC
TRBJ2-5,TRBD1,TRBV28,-,CASHKTGGGETQYF,TGTGCCAGCCACAAGACAGGGGGAGGAGAGACCCAGTACTTC
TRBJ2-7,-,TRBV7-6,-,CASSLSGTTYEQYF,TGTGCCAGCAGCTTAAGTGGGACAACATACGAGCAGTACTTC
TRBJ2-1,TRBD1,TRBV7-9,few,CASSSRTGQHAFDEQFF,TGTGCCAGCAGCTCTAGGACAGGCCAGCACGCCTTCGATGAGCAGTTCTTC
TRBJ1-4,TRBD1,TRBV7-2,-,CASSTGQGTEKLFF,TGTGCCAGCAGCACCGGACAGGGGACTGAAAAACTGTTTTTT
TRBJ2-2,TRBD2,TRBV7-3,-,CASSSGGVDTGELFF,TGTGCCAGCAGCTCCGGGGGGGTGGATACCGGGGAGCTGTTTTTT
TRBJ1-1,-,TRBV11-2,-,CASSLVRGNTEAFF,TGTGCCAGCAGCTTAGTACGGGGGAACACTGAAGCTTTCTTT
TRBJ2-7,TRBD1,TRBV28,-,CASSLVGQGRFEQYF,TGTGCCAGCAGTTTAGTGGGACAGGGCCGATTCGAGCAGTACTTC
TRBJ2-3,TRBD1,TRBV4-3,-,CASSPTGGTDTQYF,TGCGCCAGCAGCCCGACAGGGGGCACAGATACGCAGTATTTT
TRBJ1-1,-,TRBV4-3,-,CASSQDPRGNSEAFF,TGCGCCAGCAGCCAAGATCCAAGGGGTAATAGCGAAGCTTTCTTT
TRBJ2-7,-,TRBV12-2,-,CASRLGLTGGGEQYF,TGTGCAAGTCGCTTAGGCCTGACAGGGGGGGGCGAGCAGTACTTC
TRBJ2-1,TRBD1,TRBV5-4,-,CASRGGQGLLSEQFF,TGTGCCAGCAGGGGGGGACAGGGGCTCCTGAGTGAGCAGTTCTTC
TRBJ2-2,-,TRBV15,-,CATSTRGGGTGELFF,TGTGCCACCAGCACCCGGGGCGGAGGCACCGGGGAGCTGTTTTTT
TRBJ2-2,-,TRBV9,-,CASSVAGAGTGELFF,TGTGCCAGCAGCGTAGCGGGAGCGGGCACCGGGGAGCTGTTTTTT
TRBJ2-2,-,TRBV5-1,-,CASSFQLPGELFF,TGCGCCAGCAGCTTTCAGTTGCCCGGGGAGCTGTTTTTT
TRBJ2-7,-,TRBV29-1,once,CSVSGQGRHEQYF,TGCAGCGTTTCGGGGCAGGGACGCCACGAGCAGTACTTC
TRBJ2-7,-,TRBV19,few,CASSIGGRRDEQYF,TGTGCCAGTAGTATAGGAGGTCGTCGCGACGAGCAGTACTTC
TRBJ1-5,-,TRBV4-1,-,CASSQGGLGNQPQHF,TGCGCCAGCAGCCAAGGTGGGCTAGGCAATCAGCCCCAGCATTTT
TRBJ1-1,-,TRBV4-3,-,CASSQPGGAGNTEAFF,TGCGCCAGCAGCCAGCCGGGGGGCGCCGGAAACACTGAAGCTTTCTTT
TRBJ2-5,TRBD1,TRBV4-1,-,CASSQDGDRGETQYF,TGCGCCAGCAGCCAAGATGGGGACAGGGGCGAGACCCAGTACTTC
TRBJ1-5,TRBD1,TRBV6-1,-,CASSEGQGYYQPQHF,TGTGCCAGCAGTGAGGGACAGGGATATTATCAGCCCCAGCATTTT
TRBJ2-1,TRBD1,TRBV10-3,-,CAISDPGTGRDEQFF,TGTGCCATCAGTGATCCCGGGACAGGACGGGATGAGCAGTTCTTC
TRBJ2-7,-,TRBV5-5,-,CASSFIETYSLEQYF,TGTGCCAGCAGCTTTATCGAGACCTATTCCTTGGAGCAGTACTTC
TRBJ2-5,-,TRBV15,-,CATSRDQETQYF,TGTGCCACCAGCAGAGATCAAGAGACCCAGTACTTC
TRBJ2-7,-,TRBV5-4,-,CASSPGTPPYEQYF,TGTGCCAGCAGCCCCGGGACACCTCCCTACGAGCAGTACTTC
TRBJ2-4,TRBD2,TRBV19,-,CASSIVGGRAYIQYF,TGTGCCAGTAGTATAGTCGGCGGGAGGGCGTACATTCAGTACTTC
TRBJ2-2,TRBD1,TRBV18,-,CASSPLGQGAHGGELFF,TGTGCCAGCTCACCCCTCGGGCAGGGGGCGCATGGCGGGGAGCTGTTTTTT
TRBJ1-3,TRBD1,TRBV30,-,CAWSGTGASGNTIYF,TGTGCCTGGAGCGGGACAGGGGCCTCTGGAAACACCATATATTTT
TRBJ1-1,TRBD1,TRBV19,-,CASTQGVVTEAFF,TGTGCCAGTACCCAGGGGGTGGTCACTGAAGCTTTCTTT
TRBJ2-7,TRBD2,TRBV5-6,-,CASNRDGGTYEQYF,TGTGCCAGCAACCGTGACGGGGGGACCTACGAGCAGTACTTC
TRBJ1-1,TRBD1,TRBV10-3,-,CATGQVRSPNTEAFF,TGTGCCACCGGACAGGTCCGAAGTCCGAACACTGAAGCTTTCTTT
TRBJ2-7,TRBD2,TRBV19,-,CASSISSGNSYEQYF,TGTGCCAGTAGTATTTCTAGCGGGAACTCCTACGAGCAGTACTTC
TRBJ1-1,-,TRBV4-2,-,CASSQDPGTGSTEAFF,TGTGCCAGCAGCCAAGATCCGGGAACGGGGTCTACTGAAGCTTTCTTT
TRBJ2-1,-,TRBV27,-,CASSLKGLSYNEQFF,TGTGCCAGCAGTTTAAAGGGACTCTCCTACAATGAGCAGTTCTTC
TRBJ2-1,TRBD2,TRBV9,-,CASSVEGGRSNEQFF,TGTGCCAGCAGCGTAGAGGGCGGGAGAAGTAATGAGCAGTTCTTC
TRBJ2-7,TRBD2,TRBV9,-,CASSVGLAGTYEQYF,TGTGCCAGCAGCGTAGGGCTAGCGGGAACCTACGAGCAGTACTTC
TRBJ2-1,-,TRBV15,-,CATSILVGPNEQFF,TGTGCCACCAGCATCCTAGTGGGCCCCAATGAGCAGTTCTTC
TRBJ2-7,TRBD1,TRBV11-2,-,CASRSTGGDGYEQYF,TGTGCCAGCAGATCGACAGGGGGCGATGGATACGAGCAGTACTTC
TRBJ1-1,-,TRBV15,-,CATSREVGYTEAFF,TGTGCCACCAGCAGAGAGGTGGGGTACACTGAAGCTTTCTTT
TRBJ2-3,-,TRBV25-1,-,CASSGGLPRTDTQYF,TGTGCCAGCAGTGGCGGACTACCCCGCACAGATACGCAGTATTTT
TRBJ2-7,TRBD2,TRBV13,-,CASSLGGRPYEQYF,TGTGCCAGCAGCCTGGGGGGGAGGCCCTACGAGCAGTACTTC
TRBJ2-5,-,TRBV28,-,CASSSRALTETQYF,TGTGCCAGCAGTTCCAGGGCCTTAACAGAGACCCAGTACTTC
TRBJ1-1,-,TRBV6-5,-,CATLSGNTEAFF,TGTGCCACCCTATCAGGGAACACTGAAGCTTTCTTT
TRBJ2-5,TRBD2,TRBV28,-,CASSPGGRETQYF,TGTGCCAGCAGTCCGGGAGGGAGGGAGACCCAGTACTTC
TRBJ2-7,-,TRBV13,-,CASNLGGTYEQYF,TGTGCCAGCAACCTTGGGGGAACCTACGAGCAGTACTTC
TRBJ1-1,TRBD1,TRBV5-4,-,CASSNQTGTEAFF,TGTGCCAGCAGCAATCAGACAGGGACTGAAGCTTTCTTT
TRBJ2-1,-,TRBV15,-,CATSISRGSYNEQFF,TGTGCCACCAGCATTTCCAGGGGTTCCTACAATGAGCAGTTCTTC
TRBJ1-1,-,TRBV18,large,CASSPNPQGVTEAFF,TGTGCCAGCTCACCAAATCCGCAGGGAGTCACTGAAGCTTTCTTT
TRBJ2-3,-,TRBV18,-,CASSPRETDTQYF,TGTGCCAGCTCACCCCGGGAGACAGATACGCAGTATTTT
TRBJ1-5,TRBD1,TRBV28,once,CASSSPGQGEYQPQHF,TGTGCCAGCAGTTCACCGGGACAGGGGGAATATCAGCCCCAGCATTTT
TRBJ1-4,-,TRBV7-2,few,CASTPAGGANEKLFF,TGTGCCAGCACCCCAGCGGGGGGGGCTAATGAAAAACTGTTTTTT